This entry is about one T cell receptor beta chain. The data derive from a study of control samples from healthy donors and cancer patients. CDR3 length equals 15 residues. CDR1 LNHDA and CDR2 SQIVND come from the germline V gene (reference sequence). Trimming at V came to 5 bases and at J to 5 bases, leaving 6 bases not matched to a gene. Assay: immunoSEQ multiplex PCR; the TCRdb copy retains only in-frame clones and omits some. The table includes about 160,000 clones, around 94% detected once. Sequencing used PBMCs. This sequence was found in a man between 60 and 70 years old with colorectal cancer. The rearrangement joins TRBV19 to TRBJ2-2, with TRBD1 matching over 9 bases. CDR3 in DNA: TGTGCCAGTAGTCTAAACAGGGGGCAAACCGGGGAGCTGTTTTTT. Translated: CASSLNRGQTGELFF.